The clone carrying this TCR beta chain was picked up many times. Time point denoted: newly diagnosed GD, antithyroid drugs for less than 3 months. The TCR library was made from RNA that had been extracted from PBMCs in TRIzol. The source of the patients was an endocrinology department in Xi'an, China. This entry comes from a study of regulatory T cells in long-lasting Graves disease. The CDR3 has 14 residues. In germline, CDR1 is MDHEN, CDR2 SYDVKM. The V gene lost 3 bases and the J gene lost 0 bases, with 9 bases spanning the gap. Library construction for TCR beta used iRepertoire HTBI primers and Arm-PCR of CDR3 regions. Each CDR3 protein is one row after TCRdb ran MiXCR on the multiplex PCR reads. The sample consists of 540,000 or so distinct CDR3 sequences, about 13% of them appearing once. This sample also belongs to another study, concerning T cells in Graves' hyperthyroidism and ophthalmopathy. According to that study: Researchers ran a first-round RT-PCR on the TCR CDR3 using the HTBI primer set. In the blood, most expanded thyroid clonotypes above 0.001 appeared as well.

The TCR sequence derives from a man in his thirties or forties with Graves disease. The specimen was peripheral blood mononuclear cells (PBMCs), collected at new diagnosis, from a patient treated with antithyroid drugs. The V call is TRBV28, the J call TRBJ2-7; tentatively, D is TRBD1 (6 bases). The CDR3 region is CASSFSRGSYEQYF. Here the CDR3 DNA reads TGTGCCAGCAGTTTTTCCAGGGGCTCCTACGAGCAGTACTTC. Looking up the rest from reference TRBV28 and TRBJ2-7 gives the full variable domain: DVKVTQSSRYLVKRTGEKVFLECVQDMDHENMFWYRQDPGLGLRLIYFSYDVKMKEKGDIPEGYSVSREKKERFSLILESASTNQTSMYLCASSFSRGSYEQYFGPGTRLTVT.